The 32 T cell receptor beta chains below were found in one sample sequenced in a study of vaccination effects on CD4 cells after COVID-19. Their specific antigens are unknown. In the ViraFEST assay, antigen-specific CD4+ clonotypes were identified by expansion after peptide-pool stimulation. Once cultured for around 11 days, the cells underwent separation to obtain CD4+ T cells. Prior SARS-CoV-2 infection was absent in the vaccine recipients, as shown by negative nucleocapsid antibodies. Some clones are missing from TCRdb's copy, which holds only in-frame ones; the method was immunoSEQ multiplex PCR. The table lists 30,000 to 40,000 clones, about 80% of them singletons. Sequenced material: CD4+ T cells from PBMCs cultured with HCoV-OC43 spike peptides, taken before COVID-19 vaccination. The subset: HCoV-OC43 spike overlapping peptide pool stimulation. The receptors derive from a human donor who received a COVID-19 vaccine.

This clone has a single count. The chain employs TRBV5-1 and TRBJ2-5; the D gene is possibly TRBD1 (6 bases). V was trimmed by 6 bases and J by 1 base, leaving 10 bases between them. This CDR3 region has 13 residues. Germline V gives CDR1 SGHRS, CDR2 YFSETQ. CDR3 sequence reads: CASNRDIQETQYF. In nucleotides, the CDR3 is TGCGCCAGCAACCGGGACATCCAAGAGACCCAGTACTTC.

This clone appeared a single time. The genes are TRBV7-9 and TRBJ2-7, with D maybe TRBD1 (6 bases). CDR1 is SEHNR and CDR2 is FQNEAQ in the germline V gene (reference sequence). The CDR3 is 14 residues long. V was trimmed by 8 bases and J by 3 bases, leaving 17 bases between them. The DNA of the CDR3 is TGTGCCAGCGGAGCCCCACAGGGTCACTACGAGCAGTACTTC. Translating gives CASGAPQGHYEQYF.

The chain has TRBV30 and TRBJ1-1; D is unresolved. The CDR3 has 12 residues. Looked up from germline, CDR1 is GTSNPN and CDR2 is SVGIG (reference sequence). Trimming removed 0 bases from V and 2 bases from J, with 4 bases in between. The CDR3 sequence: CAWSVANTEAFF. In DNA, the CDR3 is TGTGCCTGGAGTGTTGCCAACACTGAAGCTTTCTTT.

J is TRBJ1-5 and V is TRBV5-8; D not certain. Trimming removed 3 bases from V and 2 bases from J, with 15 bases in between. This CDR3 comprises 16 residues. Germline V gene lookup returns CDR1 SGHTS and CDR2 YDEGEE. In nucleotides, the CDR3 is TGTGCCAGCAGCTCACCGAGGGTCCGGGGCAATCAGCCCCAGCATTTT. This codes for CASSSPRVRGNQPQHF.

The chain couples TRBV5-1 to TRBJ2-7; TRBD1 matches 10 bases. Germline V gene data show CDR1 as SGHRS and CDR2 as YFSETQ. This CDR3 is built from 15 residues. V was clipped by 4 bases and J by 5 bases; unmatched bases: 9. CDR3 nucleotides: TGCGCCAGCAGCCCCCGACAGGGGGCGGGGAACGAGCAGTACTTC. This sequence encodes CASSPRQGAGNEQYF.

This chain connects TRBV4-1 to TRBJ2-1, with D perhaps TRBD1 (5 bases). The germline CDR1 and CDR2 sequences are MGHRA and YSYEKL. V was pared by 0 bases and J by 9 bases, with 9 bases between. The CDR3 totals 13 residues. CDR3 amino acids: CASSQDTGVEQFF. The CDR3 bases are TGCGCCAGCAGCCAAGATACAGGAGTTGAGCAGTTCTTC.

The chain combines TRBV12-5 with TRBJ2-3; 7 nucleotides line up with TRBD1. V dropped 5 bases and J dropped 2; count of bases not matched to a gene: 4. The CDR3 covers 14 residues. In germline, CDR1 is LGHNT, CDR2 FRNRAP. CDR3 sequence (DNA): TGTGCTAGTGGTGACAGGGCCCTCACAGATACGCAGTATTTT. Protein: CASGDRALTDTQYF.

V and J are TRBV5-4 and TRBJ2-7; D is ambiguous. The CDR3 spans 12 residues. Trimming removed 3 bases from V and 0 bases from J, with 4 bases in between. Germline assignment: CDR1 SGHNT and CDR2 YYREEE (reference sequence). CDR3 residues: CASSSSSYEQYF. The CDR3 nucleotides are TGTGCCAGCAGCTCGAGCTCCTACGAGCAGTACTTC.

Here the CDR3 reads CASSGQEGSGNTIYF. The DNA for the CDR3 is TGTGCCAGCAGTGGACAGGAAGGGTCTGGAAACACCATATATTTT. The chain joins TRBV2 to TRBJ1-3; D possibly corresponds to TRBD1 (6 bases). CDR3 size: 15 residues. V lost 4 bases to trimming and J lost 1 base, with 11 bases between them. Per germline, CDR1 SNHLY and CDR2 FYNNEI.

The chain employs TRBV3-1 (or the pseudogene TRBV3-2) and TRBJ2-5; 13 nucleotides align to TRBD2. The germline V gene has CDR1 LGHDT and CDR2 YNNKEL (reference sequence). The V gene end was trimmed by 3 bases and the J gene end by 5 bases; junction bases not matched to a gene: 9. The CDR3 consists of 17 residues. CDR3 bases: TGTGCCAGCAGCCATACTAGCGGGGGGGCCTATTTGGAGACCCAGTACTTC. Translating gives CASSHTSGGAYLETQYF.

The chain couples TRBV4-1 to TRBJ1-5; TRBD1 matches at 8 bases. The CDR3 has 16 amino acids. The trim removed 4 bases at V and 2 bases at J, leaving 7 bases unmatched. Germline loops: CDR1 MGHRA, CDR2 YSYEKL. The CDR3 here is CASSPRTGSRNQPQHF. DNA of the CDR3: TGCGCCAGCAGCCCGCGGACAGGGTCTCGCAATCAGCCCCAGCATTTT.

This clone was counted many times. This chain links TRBV2 with TRBJ2-7, with 8 bases aligning to TRBD2. CDR1 is SNHLY, CDR2 FYNNEI, per germline. V lost 8 bases, J lost 4 bases, and 10 bases stayed unmatched. The CDR3 totals 14 residues. This CDR3 is CASRRREAEYEQYF. The CDR3 bases are TGTGCCAGCCGAAGGCGGGAGGCTGAATACGAGCAGTACTTC. Looking up the rest from reference TRBV2 and TRBJ2-7 gives the full variable domain: EPEVTQTPSHQVTQMGQEVILRCVPISNHLYFYWYRQILGQKVEFLVSFYNNEISEKSEIFDDQFSVERPDGSNFTLKIRSTKLEDSAMYFCASRRREAEYEQYFGPGTRLTVT.

J is TRBJ2-3 and V is TRBV5-6; no firm D call. The CDR3 spans 13 residues. Germline loops: CDR1 SGHDT, CDR2 YYEEEE. The V and J ends lost 4 bases and 2 bases respectively, with 8 bases between them. CDR3 loop: CASSLINTDTQYF. The CDR3 nucleotides are TGTGCCAGCAGCCTCATTAACACAGATACGCAGTATTTT.

This chain uses TRBV4-3 with TRBJ1-2; D is possibly TRBD1 (5 bases). CDR3 length equals 13 residues. Germline V gives CDR1 LGHNA, CDR2 YSLEER. With 4 bases removed from V and 2 bases from J, the gap between germline ends came to 8 bases. The CDR3: CASSPRQNYGYTF. In DNA form, the CDR3 reads TGCGCCAGCAGCCCAAGACAGAACTATGGCTACACCTTC.

The chain employs TRBV21-1 and TRBJ2-7. TRBV21-1 is a pseudogene segment. The CDR3 sequence is 15 residues long. CDR3 in DNA: TGTGCCAGCAGTGGAAAAGGGATAAAATCCTACGAGCAGTACTTC. Translated, it gives CASSGKGIKSYEQYF.

The V call is TRBV5-1, the J call TRBJ2-1, with 7 bases identical to TRBD1. CDR3 length: 15 amino acids. Germline V lookup: CDR1 SGHRS, CDR2 YFSETQ. V dropped 2 bases and J dropped 2; count of bases not matched to a gene: 4. DNA of the CDR3: TGCGCCAGCAGCTTAACAGGGGAACCCTACAATGAGCAGTTCTTC. Protein: CASSLTGEPYNEQFF.

This clone has just a few counts. The CDR3 bases are TGCAGTGCTAGTGCACAGGGCAATGAAAAACTGTTTTTT. It specifies CSASAQGNEKLFF. The chain uses TRBV20-1 and TRBJ1-4, with a weak D call TRBD1 (6 bases). The CDR3 is made up of 13 amino acids. V was cut by 3 bases and J by 5 bases, with 10 bases left in between. Germline CDR1 and CDR2: DFQATT and SNEGSKA (reference sequence).

The CDR3 nucleotides read TGTGCCAGCAGCCTCCGGGACAGGGGAGGGACCGGGGAGCTGTTTTTT. Translating it yields CASSLRDRGGTGELFF. The chain couples TRBV11-2 to TRBJ2-2, with 10 bases fitting TRBD1. Germline V gene lookup returns CDR1 SGHAT and CDR2 FQNNGV. The CDR3 has 16 residues. The V gene end was trimmed by 5 bases and the J gene end by 5 bases; junction bases not matched to a gene: 8. Drawing the rest from reference TRBV11-2 and TRBJ2-2, the complete variable domain is EAGVAQSPRYKIIEKRQSVAFWCNPISGHATLYWYQQILGQGPKLLIQFQNNGVVDDSQLPKDRFSAERLKGVDSTLKIQPAKLEDSAVYLCASSLRDRGGTGELFFGEGSRLTVL.

This chain links TRBV6-1 with TRBJ2-5, with TRBD1 as a possible D gene (6 bases). CDR3 length: 16 residues. V was shortened by 0 bases and J by 7 bases, with 18 bases between the two germline ends. From germline, CDR1 is MNHNS and CDR2 SASEGT. CDR3 coding DNA: TGTGCCAGCAGTGAAGCGCTGGGGGCGGGTTCTTTGACCCAGTACTTC. Encoded protein: CASSEALGAGSLTQYF.

The count of this clone is one. The chain carries TRBV5-1 and TRBJ2-4; TRBD2 matches at 10 bases. V dropped 2 bases and J dropped 0; count of bases not matched to a gene: 2. The CDR3 is 16 amino acids. Germline V CDR1 and CDR2: SGHRS, YFSETQ. The CDR3 reads CASSLLAGLAKNIQYF. The DNA for the CDR3 is TGCGCCAGCAGCTTACTAGCGGGGCTAGCCAAAAACATTCAGTACTTC.

The rearrangement links TRBV18 to TRBJ1-5, with a tentative D call TRBD1 (6 bases). This CDR3 has 17 residues. V lost 2 bases and J lost 3, with 17 bases in between. Germline V gene lookup returns CDR1 KGHSH and CDR2 LQKENI. The chain's CDR3 is CASSPSSKQGINQPQHF. DNA of the CDR3: TGTGCCAGCTCACCATCTTCCAAACAGGGAATCAATCAGCCCCAGCATTTT. The full variable domain, with the rest looked up from reference TRBV18 and TRBJ1-5, is NAGVMQNPRHLVRRRGQEARLRCSPMKGHSHVYWYRQLPEEGLKFMVYLQKENIIDESGMPKERFSAEFPKEGPSILRIQQVVRGDSAAYFCASSPSSKQGINQPQHFGDGTRLSIL.

The gene calls are TRBV5-3 and TRBJ1-2, with 9 bases lining up with TRBD1. TRBV5-3 is noted as an ORF with a role that remains uncertain. V was clipped by 0 bases and J by 0 bases; unmatched bases: 3. The CDR3 spans 16 residues. The CDR3 coding sequence is TGTGCCAGAAGCTTGGCGGGACAGGGAGCTAACTATGGCTACACCTTC. Protein sequence: CARSLAGQGANYGYTF.

V is TRBV2 and J is TRBJ1-1, with D tentatively TRBD1 (6 bases). V was trimmed by 7 bases and J by 8 bases, leaving 17 bases between them. Looked up from germline, CDR1 is SNHLY and CDR2 is FYNNEI. The CDR3 has 13 residues. DNA for the CDR3: TGTGCCAGCACCAGGGAGGGGGAGGTGGAAGCTTTCTTT. The encoded protein is CASTREGEVEAFF. The full variable domain, with the rest looked up from reference TRBV2 and TRBJ1-1, is EPEVTQTPSHQVTQMGQEVILRCVPISNHLYFYWYRQILGQKVEFLVSFYNNEISEKSEIFDDQFSVERPDGSNFTLKIRSTKLEDSAMYFCASTREGEVEAFFGQGTRLTVV.

Turning to this clone: One end of the junction does not line up with germline, which may come from a read error. This sequence joins TRBV7-7 and TRBJ2-5; D may be TRBD2 (5 bases). CDR1 SSHAT and CDR2 FNYEAQ come from the germline V gene (reference sequence). The CDR3 consists of 16 residues. The CDR3, as DNA: TGTGCTAGCAGCTTAATGGGCGGGCCCCGAGGGGAGACCCAGTACTTC. It translates to CASSLMGGPRGETQYF.

The rearrangement links TRBV25-1 to TRBJ1-1; D call uncertain. V was clipped by 1 base and J by 0 bases, with 9 bases between them. This CDR3 region has 15 residues. Germline V gene data show CDR1 as MGHDK and CDR2 as SYGVNS. This chain's CDR3 is CASSEFEGVNTEAFF. The CDR3 region has the DNA TGTGCCAGCAGTGAATTCGAAGGCGTGAACACTGAAGCTTTCTTT.

This clone was counted only a few times. This chain uses TRBV28 with TRBJ1-5; D not resolved. Germline loops: CDR1 MDHEN, CDR2 SYDVKM. This CDR3 region has 11 residues. V was trimmed by 11 bases and J by 9 bases, leaving 14 bases between them. The CDR3 loop reads CAGRSGGPQHF. CDR3 sequence (DNA): TGTGCCGGACGGTCTGGAGGGCCCCAGCATTTT.

This clone was seen a handful of times. This CDR3 is CASSDSPGGLPYTF. The CDR3 nucleotides read TGTGCCAGCAGTGACTCCCCTGGGGGGTTGCCCTACACCTTC. The chain couples TRBV6-4 to TRBJ1-2, with D maybe TRBD1 (5 bases). The CDR3 runs to 14 residues. V dropped 0 bases and J dropped 10 bases, with 15 bases sitting between them. Per the germline V gene, CDR1 is MRHNA and CDR2 is SNTAGT.

The chain joins TRBV3-1 (or the pseudogene TRBV3-2) to TRBJ1-2; D not certain. The V end was cut by 4 bases, the J end by 2 bases, with 8 bases between. Germline V gives CDR1 LGHDT, CDR2 YNNKEL (reference sequence). This CDR3 contains 13 residues. The CDR3 protein is CASSPDGNYGYTF. The DNA for the CDR3 is TGTGCCAGCAGCCCGGACGGCAACTATGGCTACACCTTC.

CDR3 residues: CSASSGAGTADTQYF. The CDR3 coding sequence is TGCAGTGCTAGTTCCGGGGCCGGGACCGCAGATACGCAGTATTTT. V usage is TRBV20-1 and J usage is TRBJ2-3; the D call may be TRBD1 or TRBD2 (5 bases each). V was shortened by 3 bases and J by 4 bases, with 17 bases between the two germline ends. The germline V gene has CDR1 DFQATT and CDR2 SNEGSKA (reference sequence). The CDR3 covers 15 residues.

CDR3 amino acids: CASSRRVQDGYTF. CDR3 DNA: TGCGCCAGCAGCCGCAGGGTCCAGGATGGCTACACCTTC. The J gene is TRBJ1-2, the V gene TRBV4-1; D possibly corresponds to TRBD1 (5 bases). Germline V gene lookup returns CDR1 MGHRA and CDR2 YSYEKL. With 4 bases removed from V and 6 bases from J, the gap between germline ends came to 12 bases. This CDR3 is 13 amino acids long.

The rearrangement uses TRBV6-4 and TRBJ2-1, with 15 bases that match TRBD2. J gave up 2 bases and V 0 bases, and 8 bases lay outside the gene matches. The CDR3 is made up of 20 amino acids. Germline-derived CDR1 and CDR2 are MRHNA and SNTAGT. The CDR3 DNA is TGTGCCAGCAGTGACTCTGGCTTGGGACTAGCGGGGGGAGCCTACAATGAGCAGTTCTTC. Residues: CASSDSGLGLAGGAYNEQFF.

The chain is built from TRBV6-4 and TRBJ1-2, with TRBD1 matching 9 bases. Germline CDR1 is MRHNA and CDR2 is SNTAGT. The V gene end was trimmed by 6 bases and the J gene end by 8 bases; junction bases not matched to a gene: 4. The CDR3 sequence is 12 residues long. This chain's CDR3 is CASSATGGGYTF. CDR3 coding DNA: TGTGCCAGCAGCGCTACAGGGGGCGGCTACACCTTC.